Shown below are 15 T cell receptor beta chains from a single sample sequenced in a study of beta chain features in type 1 diabetes. Every isolated RNA sample was fully reverse transcribed, so sequencing captured expressed TCRB transcripts. Measured with immunoSEQ multiplex PCR; TCRdb has only the in-frame clones, and not every one. The sample has 200,000 to 250,000 clones, more than 9% seen once. What was sequenced was naive CD4+ T cells from blood. Source of these receptors: a woman between 18 and 30 years old in good health.

This clone was seen repeatedly, ten times or more. The rearrangement uses TRBV30 and TRBJ1-1; perhaps TRBD1 as D (5 bases). Trimming pared 1 base from V and 0 bases from J, leaving 9 bases between. The CDR3 loop spans 14 amino acids. Germline assignment: CDR1 GTSNPN and CDR2 SVGIG (reference sequence). CDR3 in amino acids: CAWSEGLMNTEAFF. The CDR3 region has the DNA TGTGCCTGGAGTGAGGGACTGATGAACACTGAAGCTTTCTTT.

This clone was detected a few times. The chain carries TRBV5-1 and TRBJ2-7, with 8 bases aligning to TRBD2. Germline CDR1 is SGHRS and CDR2 is YFSETQ. The CDR3 consists of 15 residues. The V gene end was trimmed by 4 bases and the J gene end by 0 bases; junction bases not matched to a gene: 6. The CDR3 reads CASSEMGTSSYEQYF. Here the CDR3 DNA reads TGCGCCAGCAGCGAAATGGGGACTAGCTCCTACGAGCAGTACTTC. Looking up the rest from reference TRBV5-1 and TRBJ2-7 gives the full variable domain: KAGVTQTPRYLIKTRGQQVTLSCSPISGHRSVSWYQQTPGQGLQFLFEYFSETQRNKGNFPGRFSGRQFSNSRSEMNVSTLELGDSALYLCASSEMGTSSYEQYFGPGTRLTVT.

The chain carries TRBV5-1 and TRBJ2-7; the D gene is possibly TRBD2 (7 bases). V was pared by 0 bases and J by 5 bases, with 15 bases between. The germline V gene has CDR1 SGHRS and CDR2 YFSETQ. The CDR3 spans 15 residues. CDR3 protein: CASSLDVGGADEQYF. Written as DNA, the CDR3 is TGCGCCAGCAGCTTGGACGTGGGGGGGGCCGACGAGCAGTACTTC.

This chain connects TRBV30 to TRBJ2-5, with 7 bases matching TRBD1. V shed 3 bases and J 4 bases; nucleotides not matched to a gene: 8. Per the germline V gene, CDR1 is GTSNPN and CDR2 is SVGIG (reference sequence). This CDR3 comprises 14 residues. The CDR3 here is CAWRTAGGGETQYF. The CDR3 DNA reads as TGTGCCTGGAGGACCGCAGGGGGTGGAGAGACCCAGTACTTC. The whole variable domain, remainder taken from reference TRBV30 and TRBJ2-5, is SQTIHQWPATLVQPVGSPLSLECTVEGTSNPNLYWYRQAAGRGLQLLFYSVGIGQISSEVPQNLSASRPQDRQFILSSKKLLLSDSGFYLCAWRTAGGGETQYFGPGTRLLVL.

The count of this clone is one. This chain joins TRBV27 and TRBJ2-7, with 10 bases lining up with TRBD1. The CDR3 runs 15 residues. Per germline, CDR1 MNHEY and CDR2 SMNVEV (reference sequence). V gave up 6 bases and J gave up 2 bases; unmatched junction bases: 7. Here the CDR3 DNA reads TGTGCCAGCAGCAGCAGACAGGGGGCTCCCTACGAGCAGTACTTC. Its translation is CASSSRQGAPYEQYF.

V and J are TRBV9 and TRBJ1-4; no clear D gene. Germline V gives CDR1 SGDLS, CDR2 YYNGEE. The CDR3 extends over 16 amino acids. Trimming took 4 bases from V and 7 from J, leaving 20 bases between them. The CDR3 bases are TGTGCCAGCAGCACAGTCGCGCAGGCCGTGGGTGAAAAACTGTTTTTT. This translates into CASSTVAQAVGEKLFF.

This clone appeared a few times. The chain is built from TRBV5-6 and TRBJ1-2; 9 bases are a match to TRBD1. CDR1 and CDR2 from the germline V gene are SGHDT and YYEEEE. The V segment lost 4 bases and the J segment 0 bases; nucleotides outside the gene matches: 10. The CDR3 has 17 amino acids. The CDR3 sequence is CASSPPGTGRPNYGYTF. CDR3 DNA: TGTGCCAGCAGCCCGCCTGGGACAGGGCGACCTAACTATGGCTACACCTTC.

The CDR3 coding sequence is TGTGCCAGCAGTTACGGGCAGCAAAACACCATATATTTT. Translating gives CASSYGQQNTIYF. The V and J genes are TRBV6-5 and TRBJ1-3, with no clear D. The germline V gene has CDR1 MNHEY and CDR2 SVGAGI. V lost 2 bases to trimming and J lost 6 bases, with 8 bases between them. The CDR3 sequence is 13 residues long.

Of note for this clone: The same CDR3 is also encoded by other DNA sequences in this sample. The chain combines TRBV6-1 with TRBJ2-3, with 12 positions matching TRBD2. Germline V gene lookup returns CDR1 MNHNS and CDR2 SASEGT. There are 15 residues in the CDR3. Trimming at V came to 2 bases and at J to 6 bases, leaving 3 bases not matched to a gene. The CDR3 here is CASSELAGGPDTQYF. CDR3 bases: TGTGCCAGCAGTGAACTAGCGGGGGGGCCGGATACGCAGTATTTT.

This chain uses TRBV5-6 with TRBJ1-4; D call uncertain. The CDR3 is made up of 12 amino acids. Trimming stripped 5 bases from V and 12 bases from J, with 14 bases between. Germline V gene data show CDR1 as SGHDT and CDR2 as YYEEEE. The CDR3 protein is CASRAAHEELFF. In DNA form, the CDR3 reads TGTGCCAGCAGGGCGGCCCATGAGGAACTGTTTTTT.

This rearrangement joins TRBV27 to TRBJ2-7, with D possibly TRBD2 on 6 matching bases. V lost 3 bases, J lost 1 base, and 19 bases lay in between. CDR3 length: 17 amino acids. CDR1 MNHEY and CDR2 SMNVEV come from the germline V gene (reference sequence). The CDR3 nucleotides are TGTGCCAGCAGTTTGATCCCGACTAGGACCCTTTCCTACGAGCAGTACTTC. Its translation is CASSLIPTRTLSYEQYF.

The chain recombines TRBV2 with TRBJ1-5, with D possibly being TRBD1 (6 bases). CDR1 and CDR2 from the germline V gene are SNHLY and FYNNEI. The CDR3 length is 15 residues. Trimming took off 4 bases at V and 4 bases at J, with 14 bases between the two ends. The CDR3 region has the DNA TGTGCCAGCAGTGTTTTCGGGGACACTAATCAGCCCCAGCATTTT. This sequence encodes CASSVFGDTNQPQHF.

The chain carries TRBV9 and TRBJ2-6; D remains ambiguous. Germline V gene data show CDR1 as SGDLS and CDR2 as YYNGEE. The CDR3 is made up of 13 amino acids. Deletions cut 1 base from V and 4 bases from J, with 3 bases between. CDR3 region: CASSVSGANVLTF. CDR3 DNA: TGTGCCAGCAGCGTATCGGGGGCCAACGTCCTGACTTTC.

This clone came up a few times. This chain joins TRBV30 and TRBJ2-5; maybe TRBD2 (6 bases). This CDR3 spans 13 amino acids. Per germline, CDR1 GTSNPN and CDR2 SVGIG (reference sequence). The V end lost 7 bases, the J end lost 4 bases, and 16 bases lay between the germline ends. This chain's CDR3 is CALTDYLTETQYF. Here the CDR3 DNA reads TGTGCCTTGACGGACTACCTCACAGAGACCCAGTACTTC. The whole variable domain, remainder taken from reference TRBV30 and TRBJ2-5, is SQTIHQWPATLVQPVGSPLSLECTVEGTSNPNLYWYRQAAGRGLQLLFYSVGIGQISSEVPQNLSASRPQDRQFILSSKKLLLSDSGFYLCALTDYLTETQYFGPGTRLLVL.

This clone was seen only a few times. The V and J genes are TRBV4-2 and TRBJ2-2; TRBD2 agrees at 13 bases. CDR1 is LGHNA, CDR2 YNFKEQ, per germline. V shed 1 base and J 4 bases; nucleotides not matched to a gene: 9. The CDR3 contains 19 residues. The CDR3, as DNA: TGTGCCAGCAGCCAAGGATCACTAGCGGGGGGGCCGGGCACCGGGGAGCTGTTTTTT. The encoded protein is CASSQGSLAGGPGTGELFF.